The next 29 T cell receptor beta chains were all read from a single sample in a study of control samples from healthy donors and cancer patients (TCRdb year 2020). Preparation of the library involved the immunoSEQ multiplex PCR assay. TCRdb stores this immuneACCESS table with in-frame sequences only. Part of the clones is absent; in the studies checked, under half of the shortfall reflects unresolved V genes, and no reason is known for the rest. The sample includes around 130,000 clones, with about 90% observed a single time. Roughly 40% of the sample goes to the ten largest clones. Sequenced sample: blood. These TCRs come from a man aged 45-65 years in good health.

V gene TRBV30 combines with J gene TRBJ1-2, with TRBD1 as a possible D gene (6 bases). V was shortened by 1 base and J by 3 bases, with 15 bases between the two germline ends. Germline V gene sequence: CDR1 GTSNPN, CDR2 SVGIG (reference sequence). There are 15 residues in the CDR3. The CDR3 reads CAWSGPMGAHYGYTF. Written as DNA, the CDR3 is TGTGCCTGGAGTGGTCCGATGGGGGCCCACTATGGCTACACCTTC.

The chain recombines TRBV19 with TRBJ1-5, with 7 bases aligning to TRBD1. Trimming at V came to 10 bases and at J to 2 bases, leaving 5 bases not matched to a gene. This CDR3 region has 13 residues. Germline loops: CDR1 LNHDA, CDR2 SQIVND (reference sequence). The CDR3 DNA follows: TGTGCCACCCAGGGGGGGGGCAATCAGCCCCAGCATTTT. This sequence encodes CATQGGGNQPQHF.

This clone was seen many times. The J gene is TRBJ2-2, the V gene TRBV5-1; D is possibly TRBD1 or TRBD2 (6 bases each). The V end was cut by 0 bases, the J end by 4 bases, with 13 bases between. Germline V gives CDR1 SGHRS, CDR2 YFSETQ. The CDR3 spans 16 residues. Here the CDR3 reads CASSLATGAGTGELFF. The CDR3 DNA is TGCGCCAGCAGCTTGGCCACGGGGGCGGGCACCGGGGAGCTGTTTTTT.

V gene TRBV5-4 combines with J gene TRBJ2-3, with TRBD1 identical over 8 bases. Germline V gene data show CDR1 as SGHNT and CDR2 as YYREEE (reference sequence). This CDR3 has 13 amino acids. The trim removed 4 bases at V and 5 bases at J, leaving 3 bases unmatched. Here the CDR3 DNA reads TGTGCCAGCAGCGTGGACAGGGAAGATACGCAGTATTTT. Translating gives CASSVDREDTQYF.

The chain is built from TRBV4-1 and TRBJ1-5, with a weak D call TRBD1 (6 bases). CDR1 and CDR2 (germline): MGHRA, YSYEKL. CDR3 length: 18 amino acids. V lost 0 bases to trimming and J lost 5 bases, with 20 bases between them. The CDR3: CASSQEAATGIGDQPQHF. DNA for the CDR3: TGCGCCAGCAGCCAAGAGGCCGCAACAGGGATTGGGGATCAGCCCCAGCATTTT.

The chain joins TRBV7-9 to TRBJ2-1; D remains unclear. The CDR3 has 11 residues. Trimming removed 5 bases from V and 9 bases from J, with 8 bases in between. The germline CDR1 and CDR2 sequences are SEHNR and FQNEAQ (reference sequence). The DNA for the CDR3 is TGTGCCAGCAGCAGACAACGTGAGCAGTTCTTC. Translated: CASSRQREQFF.

The chain links TRBV10-3 to TRBJ1-4; D may be TRBD1 (5 bases). The germline V gene encodes CDR1 ENHRY and CDR2 SYGVKD. Trimming removed 2 bases at V and 2 bases at J, with 6 bases between. The CDR3 sequence is 14 residues long. The CDR3, as DNA: TGTGCCATCAGTGAGGGGGGGACTAATGAAAAACTGTTTTTT. Amino acids: CAISEGGTNEKLFF.

This clone was detected only once. The genes are TRBV27 and TRBJ1-5; 8 bases align to TRBD1. CDR1 is MNHEY, CDR2 SMNVEV, per germline (reference sequence). J gave up 1 base and V 4 bases, and 9 bases lay outside the gene matches. This CDR3 is built from 17 residues. The CDR3 sequence: CASSSYFRDRSNQPQHF. The CDR3 DNA reads as TGTGCCAGCAGTTCCTACTTCCGGGACAGGAGCAATCAGCCCCAGCATTTT.

V gene TRBV29-1 combines with J gene TRBJ1-2; no definite D call. CDR3 length equals 13 residues. V was pared by 5 bases and J by 10 bases, with 20 bases between. Germline loops: CDR1 SQVTM, CDR2 ANQGSEA. CDR3 DNA: TGCAGCGTTCGTGACGGTGAACGGAATATCTACACCTTC. Amino acid sequence: CSVRDGERNIYTF.

V is TRBV27 and J is TRBJ2-1; D remains unclear. CDR3 length: 12 amino acids. Per germline, CDR1 MNHEY and CDR2 SMNVEV (reference sequence). Trimming stripped 0 bases from V and 9 bases from J, with 6 bases between. The CDR3 spells CASSLSIGEQFF. CDR3 in DNA: TGTGCCAGCAGTTTATCGATTGGTGAGCAGTTCTTC.

The V gene is TRBV6-2 or TRBV6-3, the J gene TRBJ2-5; a possible D gene is TRBD2 (5 bases). Germline CDR1 reads MNHEY; CDR2 reads SVGEGT. This CDR3 has 16 residues. V lost 2 bases, J lost 5 bases, and 18 bases lay in between. The CDR3 sequence is CASSYPNVREGETQYF. The CDR3 DNA reads TGTGCCAGCAGTTACCCGAATGTCCGGGAAGGGGAGACCCAGTACTTC.

This chain links TRBV6-7 with TRBJ1-5; weak D call: TRBD1 (5 bases). TRBV6-7 is labeled an ORF, and its function is uncertain. V was shortened by 6 bases and J by 11 bases, with 23 bases between the two germline ends. This CDR3 has 15 residues. CDR3 residues: CASRSPGRKETAQHF. As DNA, the CDR3 is TGTGCCAGCAGATCTCCGGGCCGGAAGGAGACAGCCCAGCATTTT.

The chain recombines TRBV18 with TRBJ1-2, with 9 bases fitting TRBD1. Looked up from germline, CDR1 is KGHSH and CDR2 is LQKENI. V lost 5 bases, J lost 2 bases, and 6 bases stayed unmatched. The CDR3 runs 15 residues. The CDR3 sequence: CASSSGQGPNYGYTF. The CDR3 nucleotides are TGTGCCAGCTCATCGGGACAGGGCCCCAACTATGGCTACACCTTC.

This clone is a singleton in its sample. The chain couples TRBV30 to TRBJ2-5; D may be TRBD2 (5 bases). Germline V gives CDR1 GTSNPN, CDR2 SVGIG (reference sequence). V was clipped by 0 bases and J by 4 bases, with 12 bases between them. The CDR3 sequence is 14 residues long. The CDR3: CAWSVHEGRETQYF. The CDR3 region has the DNA TGTGCCTGGAGTGTACACGAGGGCAGAGAGACCCAGTACTTC. The full variable domain, rest sourced from reference TRBV30 and TRBJ2-5, is SQTIHQWPATLVQPVGSPLSLECTVEGTSNPNLYWYRQAAGRGLQLLFYSVGIGQISSEVPQNLSASRPQDRQFILSSKKLLLSDSGFYLCAWSVHEGRETQYFGPGTRLLVL.

V and J are TRBV7-6 and TRBJ2-5, with 9 bases aligning to TRBD1. The CDR3 has 18 amino acids. The trim removed 0 bases at V and 2 bases at J, leaving 10 bases unmatched. Germline V CDR1 and CDR2: SGHVS, FNYEAQ. The CDR3 DNA reads TGTGCCAGCAGCTTAGCTCCCCCTACAGGGGGCTCGCAAGAGACCCAGTACTTC. It encodes CASSLAPPTGGSQETQYF.

The rearrangement links TRBV5-1 to TRBJ2-3, with 9 bases identical to TRBD2. Trimming took 6 bases from V and 5 from J; bases not matched to a gene: 7. Germline V gives CDR1 SGHRS, CDR2 YFSETQ. The CDR3 runs 14 residues. In DNA form, the CDR3 reads TGCGCCAGCACCGCGGGGGGGCGTATAGATACGCAGTATTTT. It codes for CASTAGGRIDTQYF.

The chain recombines TRBV6-5 with TRBJ2-7; D perhaps matches TRBD1 (5 bases). CDR1 is MNHEY and CDR2 is SVGAGI in the germline V gene. The CDR3 length is 14 residues. Trimming left V 6 bases short and J 5 bases short, with 17 bases between. This CDR3 reads CASRDSARADEQYF. The CDR3 bases are TGTGCCAGCAGAGACTCGGCCAGGGCGGACGAGCAGTACTTC.

V usage is TRBV19 and J usage is TRBJ2-3, with D perhaps TRBD2 (7 bases). There are 16 residues in the CDR3. Trimming cost V 5 bases and J 5 bases, with 20 bases left between them. Germline CDR1 LNHDA, CDR2 SQIVND (reference sequence). CDR3: CASSVPRGGPGDTQYF. CDR3 nucleotides: TGTGCCAGTAGTGTACCCAGGGGAGGGCCCGGAGATACGCAGTATTTT.

This chain connects TRBV5-5 to TRBJ2-7; D may be TRBD1 (6 bases). The CDR3 covers 13 residues. Germline assignment: CDR1 SGHKS and CDR2 YYEKEE (reference sequence). Trimming cost V 4 bases and J 3 bases, with 11 bases left between them. The CDR3 loop reads CASSAGDIYEQYF. As DNA, the CDR3 is TGTGCCAGCAGCGCAGGGGATATCTACGAGCAGTACTTC.

CDR3 coding DNA: TGTGCCAGCAGTTATTACAGGGGCGGTAGGGAAAAACTGTTTTTT. Translating gives CASSYYRGGREKLFF. This chain links TRBV6-5 with TRBJ1-4; 7 bases line up with TRBD1. This CDR3 region has 15 residues. Germline V lookup: CDR1 MNHEY, CDR2 SVGAGI. The V segment lost 3 bases and the J segment 8 bases; nucleotides outside the gene matches: 9.

The rearrangement links TRBV10-3 to TRBJ1-1, with D possibly TRBD1 on 6 matching bases. Germline lookup yields CDR1 ENHRY and CDR2 SYGVKD. Trimming pared 11 bases from V and 7 bases from J, leaving 17 bases between. The CDR3 consists of 12 residues. As DNA, the CDR3 is TGTGCCCCGAGGACAGCATATAATGAAGCTTTCTTT. It encodes CAPRTAYNEAFF.

The chain is built from TRBV30 and TRBJ1-1; TRBD1 aligns across 7 bases. CDR3 size: 16 residues. J lost 1 base, V lost 0 bases, and 8 bases had no gene match. CDR1 GTSNPN and CDR2 SVGIG come from the germline V gene (reference sequence). CDR3 nucleotides: TGTGCCTGGAGTGTAGGGTCAGGGGGATGGAACACTGAAGCTTTCTTT. Its protein product is CAWSVGSGGWNTEAFF.

This sequence joins TRBV25-1 and TRBJ2-1; D remains unclear. The CDR3 covers 14 residues. V dropped 2 bases and J dropped 5 bases, with 10 bases sitting between them. CDR1 is MGHDK, CDR2 SYGVNS, per germline. CDR3 nucleotides: TGTGCCAGCAGTGAAAGGCCACTCGACAATGAGCAGTTCTTC. Translating gives CASSERPLDNEQFF.

The J gene is TRBJ1-5, the V gene TRBV6-5, with 7 bases aligning to TRBD1. J was trimmed by 0 bases and V by 4 bases; bases with no gene match: 6. Germline V gene sequence: CDR1 MNHEY, CDR2 SVGAGI. The length of the CDR3 is 16 residues. DNA for the CDR3: TGTGCCAGCAGTTCCGGGACAGTTCATAGCAATCAGCCCCAGCATTTT. Translating it yields CASSSGTVHSNQPQHF.

The rearrangement uses TRBV7-6 and TRBJ1-2; TRBD1 is a possible D gene (6 bases). CDR3 length: 15 residues. From germline, CDR1 is SGHVS and CDR2 FNYEAQ. Trimming shortened V by 5 bases and J by 4 bases, and 17 bases separated the two germline ends. The CDR3 loop reads CASSGGGGHLYGYTF. The CDR3 DNA sequence: TGTGCCAGCAGCGGGGGAGGGGGACACCTCTATGGCTACACCTTC.

The V and J genes are TRBV6-5 and TRBJ1-1; the D gene is possibly TRBD1 (6 bases). The CDR3 totals 16 residues. Germline V gene sequence: CDR1 MNHEY, CDR2 SVGAGI. V lost 4 bases and J 0 bases, leaving 15 bases between the germline ends. In DNA, the CDR3 is TGTGCCAGCAGTTCCCCCCGGACAGACTTGAACACTGAAGCTTTCTTT. Translation: CASSSPRTDLNTEAFF.

The gene calls are TRBV30 and TRBJ1-2; D gene ambiguous. The CDR3 spans 12 residues. V gave up 2 bases and J gave up 2 bases, with 6 bases separating them. Germline values: CDR1 GTSNPN, CDR2 SVGIG (reference sequence). The CDR3 DNA sequence: TGTGCCTGGAGTCCACAGAACTATGGCTACACCTTC. It codes for CAWSPQNYGYTF.

The genes are TRBV21-1 and TRBJ1-5. TRBV21-1 is given as a pseudogene. The CDR3 is 13 residues long. The CDR3 here is CASSKQPNQPQHF. The CDR3, as DNA: TGTGCCAGCAGCAAACAGCCCAATCAGCCCCAGCATTTT.

V usage is TRBV5-1 and J usage is TRBJ2-2, with TRBD2 as a possible D gene (6 bases). CDR1 SGHRS and CDR2 YFSETQ come from the germline V gene. Trimming took off 0 bases at V and 0 bases at J, with 12 bases between the two ends. The CDR3 has 17 residues. CDR3 residues: CASSLVMRGSNTGELFF. The CDR3 DNA reads TGCGCCAGCAGCTTGGTTATGCGGGGCTCGAACACCGGGGAGCTGTTTTTT.